The 7 T cell receptor beta chains in this list originate from one sample, sequenced in a study of early T cells in non-severe SARS-CoV-2 infection. TCRdb processed the 5' RACE reads anew with MiXCR; each CDR3 protein has one entry. Of around 29,000 distinct CDR3 sequences in the sample, 5.5% to 6.5% are singletons; the top ten hold 5.8%. Material: whole blood. These receptors all come from an adult who was a healthcare worker with PCR-confirmed SARS-CoV-2 infection or an uninfected control (not recorded which).

This clonotype has ten or more counts. The chain employs TRBV6-5 and TRBJ2-5; D is uncertain. The CDR3 totals 14 residues. V gave up 0 bases and J gave up 4 bases, with 9 bases separating them. Germline V gene lookup returns CDR1 MNHEY and CDR2 SVGAGI. The CDR3 region is CASSYSVNAETQYF. For the CDR3, the DNA is TGTGCCAGCAGTTACTCGGTTAACGCAGAGACCCAGTACTTC.

This clonotype was counted many times. The chain is built from TRBV12-3 or TRBV12-4 and TRBJ2-3; TRBD1 matches at 9 bases. The CDR3 has 17 amino acids. J lost 6 bases, V lost 1 base, and 11 bases had no gene match. The CDR3 here is CASSLEEDRGPRDTQYF. The DNA of the CDR3 is TGTGCCAGCAGTTTAGAGGAGGACAGGGGACCTCGGGATACGCAGTATTTT.

This clonotype was counted ten times or more. The chain employs TRBV7-2 and TRBJ1-1; TRBD1 is a possible D gene (6 bases). Germline V CDR1 and CDR2: SGHTA, FQGNSA. V was cut by 4 bases and J by 4 bases, with 13 bases left in between. The CDR3 has 14 amino acids. Here the CDR3 DNA reads TGTGCCAGCAGCTGGGGGGCGCGGGGCACTGAAGCTTTCTTT. Its protein is CASSWGARGTEAFF.

This clonotype was detected ten times or more. This chain joins TRBV7-9 and TRBJ2-1; 7 bases are a match to TRBD1. The germline V gene has CDR1 SEHNR and CDR2 FQNEAQ (reference sequence). The V segment lost 0 bases and the J segment 7 bases; nucleotides outside the gene matches: 3. The CDR3 length is 14 residues. Written as DNA, the CDR3 is TGTGCCAGCAGCTTAGCGGACAGGAAAAATGAGCAGTTCTTC. Translation gives CASSLADRKNEQFF.

The chain combines TRBV2 with TRBJ1-5; D unclear. The CDR3 is 13 amino acids. Germline V gene data show CDR1 as SNHLY and CDR2 as FYNNEI. Trimming removed 8 bases from V and 9 bases from J, with 17 bases in between. The CDR3 is CASRPHGPGPQHF. The CDR3, as DNA: TGTGCCAGCCGCCCCCATGGACCAGGGCCCCAGCATTTT. Using reference TRBV2 and TRBJ1-5 for the parts outside the CDR3, the full variable domain is EPEVTQTPSHQVTQMGQEVILRCVPISNHLYFYWYRQILGQKVEFLVSFYNNEISEKSEIFDDQFSVERPDGSNFTLKIRSTKLEDSAMYFCASRPHGPGPQHFGDGTRLSIL.

In this sample, this clonotype turned up many times. J is TRBJ2-7 and V is TRBV7-2; 12 positions match TRBD2. This CDR3 has 15 amino acids. The J segment lost 4 bases and the V segment lost 4 bases, leaving 5 bases of the junction unmatched. Germline V lookup: CDR1 SGHTA, CDR2 FQGNSA. CDR3 DNA sequence: TGTGCCAGCAGCTCTAGCGGGGGGGTACCTTACGAGCAGTACTTC. This gives the protein CASSSSGGVPYEQYF.

Many counts were recorded for this clonotype. This sequence joins TRBV28 and TRBJ2-7; 7 nucleotides match TRBD2. This CDR3 region has 12 residues. V dropped 7 bases and J dropped 2; count of bases not matched to a gene: 2. Germline CDR1 reads MDHEN; CDR2 reads SYDVKM. CDR3 sequence: CASKRGTYEQYF. The CDR3 nucleotides read TGTGCCAGCAAGCGGGGTACCTACGAGCAGTACTTC.